One and the same sample provided the 26 T cell receptor beta chains below, sequenced in a study of T cells after yellow fever vaccination. MiXCR was run by TCRdb on the 5' RACE reads, yielding one entry per CDR3 protein. The table includes over 100,000 distinct CDR3 sequences, 6.5% to 9% detected once. The input for sequencing was CD8+ T cells sorted from PBMCs, taken 45 days after the yellow fever booster vaccination. Source of these receptors: a man aged 25 to 40 who received the YFV17D yellow fever vaccine.

This clonotype came up many times. The CDR3 reads CASSLSVTLAKNIQYF. The CDR3 nucleotides read TGTGCCAGCAGCTTATCCGTAACCCTAGCCAAAAACATTCAGTACTTC. The genes are TRBV11-2 and TRBJ2-4; D gene uncertain. CDR1 and CDR2 (germline): SGHAT, FQNNGV. V was trimmed by 2 bases and J by 0 bases, leaving 11 bases between them. The CDR3 is made up of 16 amino acids.

This clonotype turned up a few times. The chain combines TRBV7-9 with TRBJ2-3; 12 bases map to TRBD2. V shed 1 base, J shed 2 bases, and the junction held 1 base outside the gene matches. The CDR3 has 16 amino acids. Germline CDR1 SEHNR, CDR2 FQNEAQ (reference sequence). The CDR3 here is CASSLGLAGVTDTQYF. CDR3 bases: TGTGCCAGCAGCTTAGGACTAGCGGGAGTCACAGATACGCAGTATTTT.

This clonotype was picked up many times. The genes are TRBV6-2 or TRBV6-3 and TRBJ2-7; 9 bases fit TRBD1. This CDR3 is built from 12 residues. V shed 6 bases and J 5 bases; nucleotides not matched to a gene: 2. The germline CDR1 and CDR2 sequences are MNHEY and SVGEGT. CDR3 nucleotide sequence: TGTGCCAGCAGCACAGGGGGCGACGAGCAGTACTTC. Its translation: CASSTGGDEQYF.

This clonotype was observed at least ten times. This rearrangement joins TRBV11-2 to TRBJ1-1, with TRBD1 as a possible D gene (5 bases). Germline V gene data show CDR1 as SGHAT and CDR2 as FQNNGV. V shed 3 bases and J shed 4 bases, with 27 bases lying between them. The CDR3 loop spans 19 amino acids. CDR3 sequence (DNA): TGTGCCAGCAGCTTCTCCTACCGGGACGGCCCACCCCATGGCACTGAAGCTTTCTTT. Its protein product is CASSFSYRDGPPHGTEAFF.

V gene TRBV7-2 combines with J gene TRBJ2-5; 15 bases match TRBD2. Losses at the gene ends were 5 bases for V and 5 bases for J; bases not matched to a gene: 6. Germline V gene sequence: CDR1 SGHTA, CDR2 FQGNSA. This CDR3 contains 16 residues. The CDR3 spells CASSPGLAGGVETQYF. CDR3 DNA sequence: TGTGCCAGCAGCCCCGGACTAGCGGGAGGGGTGGAGACCCAGTACTTC.

The sample holds a few counts of this clonotype. The CDR3 region has the DNA TGTGCCAGTAGTTTCCGGACGAGTACCTACGAGCAGTACTTC. This gives the protein CASSFRTSTYEQYF. The chain uses TRBV19 and TRBJ2-7; no reliable D call. From germline, CDR1 is LNHDA and CDR2 SQIVND (reference sequence). V was cut by 5 bases and J by 2 bases, with 13 bases left in between. The CDR3 is 14 amino acids.

This clonotype was recorded a few times. The gene calls are TRBV14 and TRBJ2-1, with a possible D match to TRBD2 (5 bases). The CDR3 totals 16 residues. Trimming took off 8 bases at V and 2 bases at J, with 19 bases between the two ends. From germline, CDR1 is SGHDN and CDR2 FVKESK. Here the CDR3 reads CASSPVTGGPYNEQFF. For the CDR3, the DNA is TGTGCCAGCTCCCCAGTTACGGGCGGGCCCTACAATGAGCAGTTCTTC.

This clonotype has ten or more counts. The chain recombines TRBV7-9 with TRBJ2-1, with D uncertain. The CDR3 extends over 16 amino acids. V gave up 0 bases and J gave up 8 bases, with 17 bases separating them. CDR1 and CDR2 from the germline V gene are SEHNR and FQNEAQ (reference sequence). The DNA of the CDR3 is TGTGCCAGCAGCTTAGCCGTGGCTTCCCCGTCGGATGAGCAGTTCTTC. Residues: CASSLAVASPSDEQFF.

On this clonotype itself: A much larger clone is a single base away; this may be a read error. The genes are TRBV15 and TRBJ2-7; D unresolved. Trimming stripped 0 bases from V and 6 bases from J, with 15 bases between. The CDR3 totals 15 residues. Germline V gives CDR1 LNHNV, CDR2 YYDKDF (reference sequence). The CDR3 sequence: CATSRDEETHREQYF. CDR3 in DNA: TGTGCCACCAGCAGAGATGAGGAAACACATCGCGAGCAGTACTTC.

This clonotype was seen ten or more times. The V and J genes are TRBV9 and TRBJ2-7, with D uncertain. V gave up 4 bases and J gave up 2 bases, with 10 bases separating them. The germline V gene has CDR1 SGDLS and CDR2 YYNGEE. The CDR3 sequence is 13 residues long. The CDR3 is CASSTDHAYEQYF. The CDR3 DNA is TGTGCCAGCAGCACGGACCATGCCTACGAGCAGTACTTC.

This clonotype was detected only a few times. The chain links TRBV28 to TRBJ2-1, with TRBD1 identical over 9 bases. Germline values: CDR1 MDHEN, CDR2 SYDVKM. V lost 10 bases and J lost 8; bases outside the gene matches: 6. This CDR3 is built from 12 residues. The CDR3 protein is CATGQGSHEQFF. The CDR3 region has the DNA TGTGCCACGGGACAGGGATCCCATGAGCAGTTCTTC.

The V call is TRBV20-1, the J call TRBJ1-3, with D unclear. CDR1 and CDR2 from the germline V gene are DFQATT and SNEGSKA (reference sequence). The V end was cut by 0 bases, the J end by 1 base, with 7 bases between. CDR3 length equals 14 residues. The CDR3 reads CSAREAASGNTIYF. The CDR3 DNA sequence: TGCAGTGCTAGAGAGGCGGCTTCTGGAAACACCATATATTTT.

This clonotype was recorded many times. The chain employs TRBV20-1 and TRBJ2-2; 14 bases map to TRBD2. The CDR3 runs to 16 residues. Losses at the gene ends were 4 bases for V and 5 bases for J; bases not matched to a gene: 6. Germline CDR1 is DFQATT and CDR2 is SNEGSKA (reference sequence). Here the CDR3 DNA reads TGCAGTGCTACCGGACTAGCGGGAGGAGGTACCGGGGAGCTGTTTTTT. Residues: CSATGLAGGGTGELFF.

This clonotype was seen only a few times. V gene TRBV6-1 combines with J gene TRBJ2-3, with D perhaps TRBD2 (6 bases). Germline V CDR1 and CDR2: MNHNS, SASEGT. The CDR3 length is 13 residues. V was cut by 7 bases and J by 0 bases, with 8 bases left in between. The CDR3 nucleotides are TGTGCCAGCAACCGGGGGAGCACAGATACGCAGTATTTT. This gives the protein CASNRGSTDTQYF.

This clonotype was seen many times. The J gene is TRBJ2-2, the V gene TRBV6-1; D is perhaps TRBD1 or TRBD2 (6 bases each). Germline CDR1 is MNHNS and CDR2 is SASEGT. The CDR3 spans 14 residues. The V end lost 6 bases, the J end lost 6 bases, and 14 bases lay between the germline ends. The CDR3 protein is CASRGPGAPGELFF. The CDR3 coding sequence is TGTGCCAGCAGGGGACCGGGGGCTCCCGGGGAGCTGTTTTTT.

The V gene is TRBV18, the J gene TRBJ2-7, with 7 positions matching TRBD2. Germline CDR1 is KGHSH and CDR2 is LQKENI. With 5 bases clipped from V and 1 base from J, the junction kept 8 bases outside the gene matches. The CDR3 spans 15 residues. The CDR3 reads CASSSPSGGSYEQYF. DNA for the CDR3: TGTGCCAGCTCAAGTCCTAGCGGAGGGTCCTACGAGCAGTACTTC.

There are many counts of this clonotype. The J gene is TRBJ2-2, the V gene TRBV30, with no clear D. The germline gives CDR1 GTSNPN, CDR2 SVGIG (reference sequence). There are 11 residues in the CDR3. Trimming left V 4 bases short and J 7 bases short, with 7 bases between. CDR3 DNA sequence: TGTGCCTGGACTGTAGTCGGGGAGCTGTTTTTT. This translates into CAWTVVGELFF. Combining the CDR3 with reference TRBV30 and TRBJ2-2 gives the whole variable domain SQTIHQWPATLVQPVGSPLSLECTVEGTSNPNLYWYRQAAGRGLQLLFYSVGIGQISSEVPQNLSASRPQDRQFILSSKKLLLSDSGFYLCAWTVVGELFFGEGSRLTVL.

In its sample, this clonotype was seen many times. The chain uses TRBV7-9 and TRBJ2-1, with 13 nucleotides matching TRBD2. V trimming: 5 bases; J trimming: 9 bases; junction bases outside the gene matches: 10. CDR1 is SEHNR, CDR2 FQNEAQ, per germline (reference sequence). The CDR3 has 16 residues. As DNA, the CDR3 is TGTGCCAGCAGCGGCACTACTAGCGGGAGGGCCGGTGAGCAGTTCTTC. This translates into CASSGTTSGRAGEQFF.

Ten or more counts support this clonotype. J is TRBJ1-1 and V is TRBV20-1, with D hard to call. Germline CDR1 and CDR2: DFQATT and SNEGSKA (reference sequence). V gave up 1 base and J gave up 5 bases, with 5 bases separating them. The CDR3 has 11 amino acids. CDR3 protein: CSARAETEAFF. The CDR3 DNA reads as TGCAGTGCTAGAGCGGAAACTGAAGCTTTCTTT.

This clonotype came up many times. The chain combines TRBV10-3 with TRBJ2-7, with 10 nucleotides matching TRBD2. CDR3 length equals 14 residues. After removal of 10 bases from V and 4 bases from J, the junction contained 10 bases not matched to a gene. Germline V gives CDR1 ENHRY, CDR2 SYGVKD. The CDR3 loop is CATALAGVGYEQYF. The CDR3 region has the DNA TGTGCCACGGCCCTAGCGGGAGTAGGATACGAGCAGTACTTC.

The chain uses TRBV18 and TRBJ2-5; 7 bases align to TRBD2. The ends lost 2 bases at V and 4 bases at J; junction bases unmatched: 7. This CDR3 region has 15 residues. Germline assignment: CDR1 KGHSH and CDR2 LQKENI. The chain's CDR3 is CASSPFAGEAETQYF. DNA of the CDR3: TGTGCCAGCTCACCATTTGCGGGAGAGGCAGAGACCCAGTACTTC.

This clonotype was detected only a few times. The gene calls are TRBV4-1 and TRBJ2-5, with 8 nucleotides matching TRBD1. The CDR3 totals 16 residues. The germline V gene has CDR1 MGHRA and CDR2 YSYEKL. The ends lost 4 bases at V and 3 bases at J; junction bases unmatched: 10. The chain's CDR3 is CASSPLLDRGEETQYF. The CDR3 nucleotides are TGCGCCAGCAGCCCCCTCCTCGACAGGGGAGAAGAGACCCAGTACTTC.

This clonotype was counted between two and nine times. The gene calls are TRBV6-2 or TRBV6-3 and TRBJ2-1, with D possibly being TRBD2 (6 bases). The germline V and J ends were trimmed by 3 bases and 7 bases, with 16 bases remaining between them. This CDR3 contains 15 residues. Germline CDR1 is MNHEY and CDR2 is SVGEGT. CDR3 amino acids: CASSYNRGLINEQFF. The CDR3 DNA sequence: TGTGCCAGCAGTTATAATAGGGGACTGATTAATGAGCAGTTCTTC.

V and J are TRBV4-1 and TRBJ2-7; no definite D call. V gave up 0 bases and J gave up 6 bases, with 9 bases separating them. The CDR3 is 13 residues long. Germline V CDR1 and CDR2: MGHRA, YSYEKL. CDR3 nucleotide sequence: TGCGCCAGCAGCCAAGATGGAGCCGCCGAGCAGTACTTC. This translates into CASSQDGAAEQYF.

This clonotype showed up many times. CDR3 loop: CSASLGGLVYEQYF. DNA of the CDR3: TGCAGTGCGAGTCTGGGGGGTTTAGTTTACGAGCAGTACTTC. The chain combines TRBV20-1 with TRBJ2-7, with a tentative D call TRBD2 (6 bases). V shed 6 bases and J shed 4 bases, with 19 bases lying between them. Germline CDR1 and CDR2: DFQATT and SNEGSKA (reference sequence). The CDR3 has 14 residues.

This clonotype has ten or more counts. The gene calls are TRBV29-1 and TRBJ2-5, with 8 bases identical to TRBD1. This CDR3 region has 12 residues. V lost 6 bases to trimming and J lost 3 bases; unmatched junction nucleotides: 3. Germline CDR1 reads SQVTM; CDR2 reads ANQGSEA. In DNA, the CDR3 is TGCAGCGTCGAGACAGGGGAAGAGACCCAGTACTTC. Translated, it gives CSVETGEETQYF.